This record covers a single TCR beta chain. This sample was taken from a study of blood T cells in healthy people across ages. A J-beta primer mix and a sample-barcoded 5' primer were used in a second PCR of about 7 to 12 cycles. MiXCR, applied by TCRdb to the 5' RACE reads, yields one record per CDR3 protein. The table lists over 1,500,000 distinct CDR3 sequences, 35% to 50% of them singletons. Isolation per sample recovered at least 7 million PBMCs. RNA extraction gave at least 5.5 micrograms of total RNA per sample. CDR3 length: 16 amino acids. Germline V gene lookup returns CDR1 SGHTA and CDR2 FQGNSA. The J segment lost 7 bases and the V segment lost 8 bases, leaving 15 bases of the junction unmatched.

The chain recombines TRBV7-2 with TRBJ2-1; 9 bases agree with TRBD2. The sequence derives from a human donor in good health. Sequenced input: blood. This chain's CDR3 is CASSRRAGGPSNEQFF. The CDR3 DNA follows: TGTGCCAGCTCGCGCCGCGCGGGGGGGCCGTCTAATGAGCAGTTCTTC.